This TCR beta chain was recorded in a study of graft-versus-host responses after intestinal transplantation. For the study at large: As for transplant type, recipients had multivisceral, liver-intestinal, or isolated intestinal grafts. Following induction with anti-thymocyte globulin, all recipients were given tacrolimus and steroids for two to three years. Study-level results: Recipient bone marrow held GvH clones, some seen earlier in ileum or blood. Early post-transplant declines in HvG were associated with peak levels of circulating GvH clones.

The CDR3 consists of 13 residues. CDR1 and CDR2 from the germline V gene are SGHRS and YFSETQ. Trimming cost V 2 bases and J 7 bases, with 10 bases left between them. Here immunoSEQ multiplex PCR was the method, and the copy in TCRdb shows in-frame clones only, minus some. This table has 80,000 to 100,000 clones, 90% appearing once. As to this clone: Antigen unknown.

The sequencing here drew on unstimulated CD4+ T cells sorted from spleen or lymph node cells, taken before intestinal transplant. The origin of this receptor is a human donor who received an intestinal transplant. This sequence joins TRBV5-1 and TRBJ2-1; a possible D gene is TRBD1 (7 bases). The CDR3 region is CASSLPGGNEQFF. CDR3 DNA sequence: TGCGCCAGCAGCTTACCAGGGGGGAATGAGCAGTTCTTC.